The clone carrying this T cell receptor (beta chain) was counted at least ten times. This specimen comes from a study of patients and donors after allogeneic stem cell transplantation. TCRdb recomputed calls from the RT-PCR reads with MiXCR, one row per CDR3 protein. The repertoire consists of 900,000 to 1,000,000 distinct CDR3 sequences, with more than 15% occurring once and the leading ten covering approximately 5.9%. From germline, CDR1 is SGHAT and CDR2 FQNNGV. The CDR3 covers 16 residues. Trimming cost V 4 bases and J 7 bases, with 20 bases left between them. The receptor was derived from a human donor who was either an allogeneic HSCT recipient or a stem cell or donor lymphocyte infusion donor (not recorded which). It is not recorded whose cells these are; they may come from a transplant donor. J is TRBJ2-1 and V is TRBV11-2; tentatively, D is TRBD2 (6 bases). The sequenced sample was blood, either unsorted or a sorted T cell fraction (not recorded which). In DNA, the CDR3 is TGTGCCAGCAGCTCCTCCTGGGGGAGGCCGGGGAATGAGCAGTTCTTC. Its protein product is CASSSSWGRPGNEQFF.